This TCR beta chain was retrieved from a study of blood T cell repertoires in COVID-19 (dated by TCRdb to 2019 to 2021). Looking at the study overall: Collaborator samples came from the United States, Italy and Spain and covered acute and convalescent phases of COVID-19. The material from the prospective study consisted of cDNA or gDNA derived from T cells, B-cell-depleted T cells, or PBMCs. Subjects who had been exposed to COVID-19, were actively infected with it, or had recovered from it provided the deeply sampled blood TCRbeta repertoires that made up the dataset. A freely available public database, intended as a resource for researchers studying the immune response to SARS-CoV-2, is where the repertoires were released. Samples came from the ongoing ImmuneRACE study (first 160 participants) plus 1,254 subjects from 6 global collaborators. Nearly every sample came with metadata listing a de-identified subject ID, COVID-19 status, age in years and sex. Where HLA class I and class II types were available, the types were taken from metadata supplied by the sample provider, not from assay-based typing.

Each collaborating institution followed its own protocols to collect whole blood in K2EDTA tubes. For TCRbeta analysis, collaborator samples were shipped as frozen whole blood, as isolated PBMCs, or as DNA extracted from either sample type. General conclusions and limits of the study: How much clinical and demographic metadata was included differed by source and by participant, and the metadata was provided uncurated.

TCRbeta CDR3 regions were amplified from genomic DNA using the immunoSEQ Assay, a bias-controlled multiplex PCR. On the study's bioinformatics: The number of nucleated cells in each sample was estimated by amplification of reference gene primers within the assay. Sequence reads were collapsed and filtered to measure the absolute abundance of every unique TCRbeta CDR3 rearrangement. Productive Simpson clonality was computed per sample as the square root of Simpson's diversity index over productive rearrangements. TCRdb took this table from immuneACCESS and kept in-frame rearrangements with V and J called. Such tables lack part of the clones; where checked against another copy, unresolved V genes explain under half of the gap, and the rest is unexplained. V and J calls and clone size are given by that table; D and trimming were obtained from the DNA. The sample table lists some 130,000 clones, 60% to 80% of them with a count of one. The ten largest clones represent approximately 2% of the sample.

As regards this clone: Its target antigen remains unknown. Base qualities are not at hand, and no much larger clone is one base apart.

CDR1 and CDR2 are read off the germline V gene as SNHLY and FYNNEI. The CDR3 contains 13 residues, cysteine and phenylalanine counted. The read is trimmed to its CDR3 DNA, 39 bases read in frame from base 1. Germline trimming: 8 bases from V, 10 bases from J; junction bases outside gene matches: 10. This receptor chain uses TRBV2 and TRBJ2-1, with 8 bases aligning to TRBD2. This clonotype originated in a woman aged 70-85 years with acute or convalescent COVID-19. Source material: peripheral blood. DNA sequence: TGTGCCAGCCATGGGACTAGTCAACTCGAGCAGTTCTTC. Its coded protein is CASHGTSQLEQFF.